This passage covers 11 T cell receptor beta chains from one sample sequenced in a study of T cell repertoires in cytomegalovirus infection. TCRdb ran MiXCR on the reads and lists one entry per CDR3 protein. Of 650,000 to 900,000 distinct CDR3 sequences in the sample, roughly 33% are singletons; the top ten hold around 12%. No antigen is known for these receptors. This specimen was cultured CD8+ T cells from PBMCs, taken from culture after CMV antigen stimulation. The receptors stem from a human donor in good health (CMV status not recorded). Some clones in this sample may be carry-over from other donors' samples.

The chain employs TRBV19 and TRBJ2-7, with D possibly being TRBD1 (6 bases). This CDR3 spans 16 amino acids. Deletions cut 8 bases from V and 0 bases from J, with 20 bases between. The germline CDR1 and CDR2 sequences are LNHDA and SQIVND (reference sequence). The CDR3, as DNA: TGTGCCAGTTCAGTTTCCTGGACAGCAAGCTCCTACGAGCAGTACTTC. It is translated as CASSVSWTASSYEQYF. Filled out from reference TRBV19 and TRBJ2-7, the complete variable domain reads DGGITQSPKYLFRKEGQNVTLSCEQNLNHDAMYWYRQDPGQGLRLIYYSQIVNDFQKGDIAEGYSVSREKKESFPLTVTSAQKNPTAFYLCASSVSWTASSYEQYFGPGTRLTVT.

The chain joins TRBV12-3 or TRBV12-4 to TRBJ1-1; TRBD1 matches 7 bases. Unmatched junction bases numbered 7, after V lost 3 bases and J lost 6 bases. The CDR3 sequence is 14 residues long. CDR3 coding DNA: TGTGCCAGCAGTTTGAACAGACAGGGCGCTGAAGCTTTCTTT. Its protein is CASSLNRQGAEAFF.

J is TRBJ2-7 and V is TRBV27; 10 nucleotides line up with TRBD1. Per the germline V gene, CDR1 is MNHEY and CDR2 is SMNVEV (reference sequence). V was clipped by 5 bases and J by 2 bases; unmatched bases: 18. The CDR3 consists of 19 residues. The CDR3 here is CASSPARLILGQGTYEQYF. The CDR3 DNA sequence: TGTGCCAGCAGTCCCGCCCGCCTGATCTTGGGACAGGGGACCTACGAGCAGTACTTC.

This clonotype was counted a few times. The chain joins TRBV15 to TRBJ1-1; 7 nucleotides line up with TRBD1. In germline, CDR1 is LNHNV, CDR2 YYDKDF (reference sequence). The CDR3 is 16 residues long. The V segment lost 5 bases and the J segment 7 bases; nucleotides outside the gene matches: 16. CDR3 nucleotide sequence: TGTGCCACCAGCGACCGCCCGGCCTCGGACAGGCATGAAGCTTTCTTT. This encodes CATSDRPASDRHEAFF.

The chain uses TRBV12-3 or TRBV12-4 and TRBJ2-1; the D call may be TRBD1 or TRBD2 (5 bases each). The V end lost 3 bases, the J end lost 4 bases, and 7 bases lay between the germline ends. There are 13 residues in the CDR3. CDR3 in amino acids: CASSFWGYNEQFF. In DNA form, the CDR3 reads TGTGCCAGCAGTTTTTGGGGGTACAATGAGCAGTTCTTC.

In this sample, this clonotype turned up many times. The gene calls are TRBV12-3 or TRBV12-4 and TRBJ2-3, with 7 bases aligning to TRBD2. With V trimmed by 7 bases and J by 1 base, 8 bases remained unmatched. The CDR3 runs to 15 residues. As DNA, the CDR3 is TGTGCCAGCACCCTTGGGGGGGTGGGCACAGATACGCAGTATTTT. Translating it yields CASTLGGVGTDTQYF.

For this clonotype: With a much larger clone just one base away, this may be a read error. The chain uses TRBV7-6 and TRBJ2-5; tentatively, D is TRBD2 (5 bases). Germline V gene data show CDR1 as SGHVS and CDR2 as FNYEAQ. The CDR3 consists of 15 residues. The CDR3: CVSSLVKWESETQYF. CDR3 DNA: TGTGTCAGCAGCTTAGTTAAGTGGGAGAGCGAGACCCAGTACTTC.

The genes are TRBV4-1 and TRBJ2-3; 10 positions agree with TRBD2. The CDR3 length is 19 residues. Germline assignment: CDR1 MGHRA and CDR2 YSYEKL. V shed 3 bases, J shed 4 bases, and the junction held 16 bases outside the gene matches. CDR3 DNA: TGCGCCAGCAGCCAGTATATCCCTCAAGTAGCGGGGGGATCAGATACGCAGTATTTT. Encoded protein: CASSQYIPQVAGGSDTQYF.

This clonotype was found a few times. DNA of the CDR3: TGTGCCAGCAGCTTATTGGACAGGCCGGGGCACACAGATACGCAGTATTTT. Protein product: CASSLLDRPGHTDTQYF. This rearrangement joins TRBV7-9 to TRBJ2-3; 7 nucleotides line up with TRBD1. Trimming took 2 bases from V and 2 from J; bases not matched to a gene: 10. This CDR3 region has 17 residues. Germline assignment: CDR1 SEHNR and CDR2 FQNEAQ (reference sequence).

The V call is TRBV19, the J call TRBJ1-1; D is unclear. V lost 5 bases, J lost 8 bases, and 15 bases lay in between. This CDR3 has 13 residues. The germline gives CDR1 LNHDA, CDR2 SQIVND (reference sequence). The CDR3 is CASSPSGRGEAFF. The DNA for the CDR3 is TGTGCCAGTAGTCCCTCTGGACGGGGAGAAGCTTTCTTT.

The chain uses TRBV7-9 and TRBJ1-1, with D possibly being TRBD1 (6 bases). Germline lookup yields CDR1 SEHNR and CDR2 FQNEAQ (reference sequence). The CDR3 runs 15 residues. Trimming took 3 bases from V and 0 from J, leaving 11 bases between them. This CDR3 is CASSFKTGMNTEAFF. CDR3 coding DNA: TGTGCCAGCAGCTTCAAGACAGGAATGAACACTGAAGCTTTCTTT.